What follows are 18 T cell receptor beta chains derived from one specimen sequenced in a study of T cell repertoires in cytomegalovirus infection. TCRdb passed the reads through MiXCR, listing each CDR3 protein once. The top ten hold 43% of the sample, which has hundreds of thousands of distinct CDR3 sequences, about 42% seen once. Antigens for these TCRs are unknown. Sequenced material: cultured PBMCs, taken from culture after CMV antigen stimulation. These receptors all stem from a human donor in good health (CMV status not recorded). Some clones in this sample may be carry-over from other donors' samples.

The rearrangement joins TRBV11-2 to TRBJ1-4; 9 nucleotides match TRBD1. The CDR3 is 15 amino acids. The V gene's germline CDR1 is SGHAT and CDR2 FQNNGV. J lost 9 bases, V lost 6 bases, and 11 bases had no gene match. The CDR3 region has the DNA TGTGCCAGCAGTCGACCGGGACAGGGATCGAAAAAACTGTTTTTT. Its protein is CASSRPGQGSKKLFF.

The chain is built from TRBV12-3 or TRBV12-4 and TRBJ2-7; D not certain. V lost 6 bases, J lost 7 bases, and 16 bases lay in between. The CDR3 is made up of 13 amino acids. The CDR3 region is CASSPRSVLEQYF. The CDR3 nucleotides read TGTGCCAGCAGCCCTCGATCGGTCCTGGAGCAGTACTTC.

The chain joins TRBV5-1 to TRBJ2-5, with a tentative D call TRBD2 (6 bases). CDR1 and CDR2 from the germline V gene are SGHRS and YFSETQ. V lost 8 bases and J 5 bases, leaving 19 bases between the germline ends. The CDR3 covers 14 residues. In nucleotides, the CDR3 is TGCGCCAGTACCACGGGGGACCGTGGGGAGACCCAGTACTTC. It yields the protein CASTTGDRGETQYF.

This chain links TRBV27 with TRBJ2-7; 9 bases are shared with TRBD1. V was pared by 10 bases and J by 3 bases, with 10 bases of the junction left unmatched. The germline gives CDR1 MNHEY, CDR2 SMNVEV (reference sequence). CDR3 length: 14 residues. The chain's CDR3 is CATRDGTGFYEQYF. DNA for the CDR3: TGTGCCACACGCGACGGGACAGGGTTCTACGAGCAGTACTTC.

The genes are TRBV7-2 and TRBJ2-7; tentative D call: TRBD2 (6 bases). This CDR3 has 15 residues. Trimming took off 7 bases at V and 2 bases at J, with 18 bases between the two ends. Looked up from germline, CDR1 is SGHTA and CDR2 is FQGNSA. The CDR3: CASNTQGGITYEQYF. CDR3 nucleotides: TGTGCCAGCAACACTCAGGGCGGGATAACCTACGAGCAGTACTTC.

V is TRBV7-2 and J is TRBJ2-1, with D hard to call. The CDR3 runs 13 residues. Trimming removed 5 bases from V and 5 bases from J, with 10 bases in between. CDR1 is SGHTA, CDR2 FQGNSA, per germline. The CDR3 DNA sequence: TGTGCCAGCAGCCTATACAGTCACAATGAGCAGTTCTTC. The encoded protein is CASSLYSHNEQFF.

This clonotype was detected once. The rearrangement uses TRBV12-3 or TRBV12-4 and TRBJ2-4; D might be TRBD1 (6 bases). CDR3 length: 14 amino acids. V was cut by 3 bases and J by 9 bases, with 15 bases left in between. This chain's CDR3 is CASSLTRGKVIQYF. The CDR3 DNA reads TGTGCCAGCAGTTTGACCAGGGGAAAAGTCATTCAGTACTTC.

The chain couples TRBV6-2 or TRBV6-3 to TRBJ2-4; D is possibly TRBD2 (5 bases). This CDR3 is built from 13 residues. The V gene's germline CDR1 is MNHEY and CDR2 SVGEGT. V was cut by 2 bases and J by 7 bases, with 9 bases left in between. CDR3 amino acids: CASSYGELNIQYF. Written as DNA, the CDR3 is TGTGCCAGCAGTTACGGGGAGTTGAACATTCAGTACTTC.

In its sample, this clonotype was seen a few times. This chain links TRBV27 with TRBJ2-5; D may match TRBD1 or TRBD2 (5 bases each). The germline CDR1 and CDR2 sequences are MNHEY and SMNVEV (reference sequence). V was trimmed by 2 bases and J by 7 bases, leaving 23 bases between them. The CDR3 consists of 17 residues. CDR3 nucleotides: TGTGCCAGCAGTTTAAGGTTTCGGGGCAGGGCCCCCGCGACCCAGTACTTC. This codes for CASSLRFRGRAPATQYF.

The V gene is TRBV2, the J gene TRBJ1-1; 7 bases are shared with TRBD1. CDR1 is SNHLY, CDR2 FYNNEI, per germline. The CDR3 covers 14 residues. The J segment lost 6 bases and the V segment lost 4 bases, leaving 8 bases of the junction unmatched. CDR3 protein: CASSVSGTVAEAFF. The CDR3 nucleotides are TGTGCCAGCAGTGTTTCCGGGACAGTTGCTGAAGCTTTCTTT.

This clonotype was recorded only once. This chain joins TRBV20-1 and TRBJ2-7; a possible D gene is TRBD1 (5 bases). The CDR3 is 13 residues long. Trimming removed 5 bases from V and 3 bases from J, with 14 bases in between. CDR1 is DFQATT and CDR2 is SNEGSKA in the germline V gene (reference sequence). The CDR3 coding sequence is TGCAGTGCTCCAAGCAGGGTTAGCTACGAGCAGTACTTC. Its protein product is CSAPSRVSYEQYF.

V gene TRBV4-2 combines with J gene TRBJ2-3; 11 positions match TRBD2. The V gene end was trimmed by 1 base and the J gene end by 6 bases; junction bases not matched to a gene: 9. Per germline, CDR1 LGHNA and CDR2 YNFKEQ. This CDR3 contains 17 residues. This chain's CDR3 is CASSQVFSGRASDTQYF. CDR3 nucleotides: TGTGCCAGCAGCCAAGTGTTTAGCGGGAGGGCCTCTGATACGCAGTATTTT.

The chain has TRBV11-2 and TRBJ2-2; 10 bases line up with TRBD1. The length of the CDR3 is 14 residues. In germline, CDR1 is SGHAT, CDR2 FQNNGV. The junction had 2 bases not matched to a gene; V was cut back by 3 bases and J by 7 bases. The CDR3 protein is CASSLGQGFGELFF. The CDR3 DNA is TGTGCCAGCAGCTTGGGACAGGGGTTCGGGGAGCTGTTTTTT.

The chain links TRBV12-3 or TRBV12-4 to TRBJ2-1; TRBD2 agrees at 12 bases. After removal of 5 bases from V and 3 bases from J, the junction contained 14 bases not matched to a gene. The CDR3 covers 19 residues. The CDR3 spells CASSGTAGLAGPNYNEQFF. The CDR3 nucleotides read TGTGCCAGCAGTGGGACGGCTGGACTAGCGGGACCAAACTACAATGAGCAGTTCTTC.

The chain links TRBV12-3 or TRBV12-4 to TRBJ2-7; D possibly matches TRBD1 or TRBD2 (5 bases each). The CDR3 is 13 residues long. The V end lost 3 bases, the J end lost 2 bases, and 8 bases lay between the germline ends. Here the CDR3 DNA reads TGTGCCAGCAGTTTCACGGGACCCTACGAGCAGTACTTC. This gives the protein CASSFTGPYEQYF.

The V call is TRBV27, the J call TRBJ2-1, with 11 bases fitting TRBD2. Unmatched junction bases numbered 10, after V lost 6 bases and J lost 0 bases. The CDR3 loop spans 18 amino acids. Germline V gives CDR1 MNHEY, CDR2 SMNVEV (reference sequence). The DNA of the CDR3 is TGTGCCAGCAGACCGGGACTAGCGGTTTTAGGCTCCTACAATGAGCAGTTCTTC. As protein: CASRPGLAVLGSYNEQFF.

This chain joins TRBV7-2 and TRBJ2-7; D is possibly TRBD2 (6 bases). V shed 2 bases and J shed 7 bases, with 18 bases lying between them. The CDR3 consists of 15 residues. Germline values: CDR1 SGHTA, CDR2 FQGNSA. The CDR3 coding sequence is TGTGCCAGCAGCTTAACCGGGACTTCCACCGTGGAGCAGTACTTC. It translates to CASSLTGTSTVEQYF.

The J gene is TRBJ1-1, the V gene TRBV10-3; D perhaps matches TRBD1 (6 bases). CDR3 length: 12 amino acids. Trimming stripped 7 bases from V and 3 bases from J, with 9 bases between. The germline V gene has CDR1 ENHRY and CDR2 SYGVKD. The CDR3: CAIKAGDTEAFF. CDR3 sequence (DNA): TGTGCCATCAAAGCAGGGGACACTGAAGCTTTCTTT.